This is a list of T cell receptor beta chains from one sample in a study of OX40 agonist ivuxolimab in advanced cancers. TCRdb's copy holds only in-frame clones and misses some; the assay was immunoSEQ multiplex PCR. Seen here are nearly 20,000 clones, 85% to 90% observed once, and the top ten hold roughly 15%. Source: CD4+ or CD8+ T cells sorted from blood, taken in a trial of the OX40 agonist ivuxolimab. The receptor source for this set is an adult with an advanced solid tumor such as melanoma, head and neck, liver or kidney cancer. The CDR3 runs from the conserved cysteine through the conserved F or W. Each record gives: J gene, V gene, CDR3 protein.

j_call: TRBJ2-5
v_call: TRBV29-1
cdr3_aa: CSVSTGQETQYF

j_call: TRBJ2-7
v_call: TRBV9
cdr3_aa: CASSVASGLPYEQYF

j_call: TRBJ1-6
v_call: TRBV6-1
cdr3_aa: CASSETPGTRPLHF

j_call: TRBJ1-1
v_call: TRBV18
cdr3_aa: CASSRNRELDTEAFF

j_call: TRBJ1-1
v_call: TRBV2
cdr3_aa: CASSPQGWGTEAFF

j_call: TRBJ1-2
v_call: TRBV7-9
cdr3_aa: CASSYPVVGSWGYTF

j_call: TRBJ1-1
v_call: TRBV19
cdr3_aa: CASSIDFVRGTEAFF

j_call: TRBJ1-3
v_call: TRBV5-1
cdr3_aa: CASRIDTARNTIYF

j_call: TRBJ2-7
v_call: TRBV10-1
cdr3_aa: CASAGRNYEQYF

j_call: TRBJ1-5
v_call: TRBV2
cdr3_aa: CASSDRGRFSNQPQHF

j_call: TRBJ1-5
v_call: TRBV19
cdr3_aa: CASSIVRDRYNQPQHF

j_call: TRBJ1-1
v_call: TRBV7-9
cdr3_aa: CASSLHAQGARTEAFF

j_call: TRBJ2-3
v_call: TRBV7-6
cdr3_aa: CASSNTAGTSTDTQYF

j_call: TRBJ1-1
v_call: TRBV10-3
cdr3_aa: CAISGGSGLRAEAFF

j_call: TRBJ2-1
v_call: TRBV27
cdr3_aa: CASSRLRADNEQFF

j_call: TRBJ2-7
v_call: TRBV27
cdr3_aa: CASSLILSGATQYF

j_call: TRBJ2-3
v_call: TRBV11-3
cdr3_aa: CASSLGAASSTDTQYF

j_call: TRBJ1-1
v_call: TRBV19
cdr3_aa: CASRQGHLQNTEAFF

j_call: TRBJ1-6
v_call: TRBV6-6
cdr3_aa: CASSYAGLESPLHF

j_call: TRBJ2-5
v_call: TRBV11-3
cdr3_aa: CASSFSGGQETQYF

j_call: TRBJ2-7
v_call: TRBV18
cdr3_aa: CASSPGDRGLSEQYF

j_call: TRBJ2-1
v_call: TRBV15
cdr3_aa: CATSRDLRSYNEQFF

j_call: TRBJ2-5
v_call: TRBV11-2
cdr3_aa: CASSLDGWGETQYF

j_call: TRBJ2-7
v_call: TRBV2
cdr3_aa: CASGASGRRNEQYF

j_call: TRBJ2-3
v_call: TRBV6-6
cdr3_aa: CASSKGLADDTQYF

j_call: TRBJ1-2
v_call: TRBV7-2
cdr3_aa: CASSFTPTGGYTF

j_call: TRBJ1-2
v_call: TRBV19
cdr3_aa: CASSQQDTYGYTF

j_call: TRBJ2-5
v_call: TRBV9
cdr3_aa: CASSQGPGAQETQYF

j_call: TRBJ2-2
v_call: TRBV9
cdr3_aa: CASSVDEGRGTGELFF

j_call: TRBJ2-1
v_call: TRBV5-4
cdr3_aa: CASSKKGDPYNEQFF

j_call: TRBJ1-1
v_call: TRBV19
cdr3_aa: CASSIVGMNTEAFF

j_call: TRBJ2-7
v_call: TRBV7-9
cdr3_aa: CASSSPGLAGVRDEQYF

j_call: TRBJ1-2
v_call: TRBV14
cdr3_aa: CASSPQGGGYYGYTF

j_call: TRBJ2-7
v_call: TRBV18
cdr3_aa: CASSPPGYEQYF

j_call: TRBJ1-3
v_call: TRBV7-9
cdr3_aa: CASSLGTLSGNTIYF

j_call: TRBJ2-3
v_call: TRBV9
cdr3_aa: CASSVAVGTDTQYF

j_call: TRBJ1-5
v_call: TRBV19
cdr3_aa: CAGKPRANSNQPQHF

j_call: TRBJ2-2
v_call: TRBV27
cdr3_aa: CASSFLNTGELFF

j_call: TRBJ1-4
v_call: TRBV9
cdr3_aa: CASSRQGTEEKLFF

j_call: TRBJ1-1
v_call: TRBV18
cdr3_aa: CASSLLHDKNTEAFF

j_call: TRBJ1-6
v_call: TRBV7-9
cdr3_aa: CASSLGNSPLHF

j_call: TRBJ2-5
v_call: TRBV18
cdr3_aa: CASSKGTSGRETQYF

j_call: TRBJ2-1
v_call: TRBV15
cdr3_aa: CATSRDRSGQGEQFF

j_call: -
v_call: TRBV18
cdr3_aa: CASSPGTGGAYEQYF

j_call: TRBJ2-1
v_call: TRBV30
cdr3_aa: CAWSVRTSGRLYEQFF

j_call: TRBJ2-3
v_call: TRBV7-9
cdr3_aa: CASSSTGEADTQYF

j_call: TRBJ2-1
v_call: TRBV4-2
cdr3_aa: CASSRIDEQFF

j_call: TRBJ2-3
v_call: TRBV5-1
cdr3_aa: CASRQGAMDTQYF

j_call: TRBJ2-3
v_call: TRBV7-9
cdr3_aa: CASSSGWLAGVTDTQYF

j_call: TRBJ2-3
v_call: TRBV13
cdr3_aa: CASSDSMSTDTQYF

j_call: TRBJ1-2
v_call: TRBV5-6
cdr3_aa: CASSGGQGIGGYTF

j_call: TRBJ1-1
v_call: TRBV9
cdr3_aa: CASSVGARVGSTEAFF

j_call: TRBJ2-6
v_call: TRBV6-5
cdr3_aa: CASSRRSAGANVLTF

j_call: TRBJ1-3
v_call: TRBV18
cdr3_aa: CASSPATQGTGNTIYF

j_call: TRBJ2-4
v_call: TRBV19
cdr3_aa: CASSIRLVQGAKNIQYF

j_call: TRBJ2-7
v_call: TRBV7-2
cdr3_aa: CASSLETAAYEQYF